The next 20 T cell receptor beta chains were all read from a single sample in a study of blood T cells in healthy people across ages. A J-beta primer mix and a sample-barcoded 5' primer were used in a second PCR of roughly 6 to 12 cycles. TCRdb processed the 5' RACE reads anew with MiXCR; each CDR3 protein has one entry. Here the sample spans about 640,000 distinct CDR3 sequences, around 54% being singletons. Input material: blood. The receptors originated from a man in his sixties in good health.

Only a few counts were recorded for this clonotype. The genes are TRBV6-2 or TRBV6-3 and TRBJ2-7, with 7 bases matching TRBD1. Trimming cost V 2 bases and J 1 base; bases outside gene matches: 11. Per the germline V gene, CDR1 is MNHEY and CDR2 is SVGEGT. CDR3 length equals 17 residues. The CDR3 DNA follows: TGTGCCAGCAGTTACGCCGCCCCGGGACAGCGTTCCTACGAGCAGTACTTC. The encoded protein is CASSYAAPGQRSYEQYF.

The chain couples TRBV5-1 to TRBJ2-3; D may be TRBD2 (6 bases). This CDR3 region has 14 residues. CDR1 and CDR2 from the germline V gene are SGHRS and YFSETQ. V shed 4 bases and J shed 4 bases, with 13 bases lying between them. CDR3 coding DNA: TGCGCCAGCAGCCCGGCGGGGCGGGCAGATACGCAGTATTTT. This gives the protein CASSPAGRADTQYF.

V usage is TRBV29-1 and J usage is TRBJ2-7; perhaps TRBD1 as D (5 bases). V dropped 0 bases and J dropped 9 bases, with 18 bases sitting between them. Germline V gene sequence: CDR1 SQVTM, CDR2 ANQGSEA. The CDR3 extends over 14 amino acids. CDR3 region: CSVEENAGGAVQYF. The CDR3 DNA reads TGCAGCGTTGAAGAGAACGCAGGTGGGGCTGTGCAGTACTTC.

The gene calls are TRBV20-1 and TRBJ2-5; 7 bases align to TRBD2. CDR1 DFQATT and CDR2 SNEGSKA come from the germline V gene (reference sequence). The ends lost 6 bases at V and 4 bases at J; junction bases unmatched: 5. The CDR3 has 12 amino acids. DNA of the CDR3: TGCAGTGCAGCTAGCGGAGGAGAGACCCAGTACTTC. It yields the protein CSAASGGETQYF.

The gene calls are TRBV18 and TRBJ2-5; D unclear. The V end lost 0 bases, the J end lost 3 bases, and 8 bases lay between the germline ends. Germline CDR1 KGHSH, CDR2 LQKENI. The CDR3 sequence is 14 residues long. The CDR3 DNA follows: TGTGCCAGCTCACCACCGACGGCCGAAGAGACCCAGTACTTC. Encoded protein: CASSPPTAEETQYF.

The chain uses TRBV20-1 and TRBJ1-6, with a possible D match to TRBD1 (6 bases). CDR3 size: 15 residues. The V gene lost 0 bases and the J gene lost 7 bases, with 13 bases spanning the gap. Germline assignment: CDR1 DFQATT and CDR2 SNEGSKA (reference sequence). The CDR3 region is CSARDPGRGNSPLHF. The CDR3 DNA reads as TGCAGTGCTAGAGATCCGGGCAGGGGAAATTCACCCCTCCACTTT.

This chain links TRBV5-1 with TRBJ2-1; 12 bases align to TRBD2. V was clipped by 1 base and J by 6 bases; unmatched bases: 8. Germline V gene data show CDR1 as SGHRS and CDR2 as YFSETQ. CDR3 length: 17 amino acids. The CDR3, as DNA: TGCGCCAGCAGCTTGACTAGCGGGGGGCCGGCGGGCAATGAGCAGTTCTTC. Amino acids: CASSLTSGGPAGNEQFF.

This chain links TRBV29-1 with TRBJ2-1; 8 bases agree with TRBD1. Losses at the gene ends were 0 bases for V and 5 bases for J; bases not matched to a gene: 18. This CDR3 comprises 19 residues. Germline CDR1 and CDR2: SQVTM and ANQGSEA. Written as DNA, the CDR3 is TGCAGCGTTGAAGATAAGGACAGGGTAACTCTTAGCAGCCACAATGAGCAGTTCTTC. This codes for CSVEDKDRVTLSSHNEQFF.

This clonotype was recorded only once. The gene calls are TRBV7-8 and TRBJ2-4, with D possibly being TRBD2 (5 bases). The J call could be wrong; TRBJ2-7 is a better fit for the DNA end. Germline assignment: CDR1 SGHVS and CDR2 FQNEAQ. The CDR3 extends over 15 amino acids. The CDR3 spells CASSLEHGVAYEQYF. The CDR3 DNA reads TGTGCCAGCAGCTTAGAACACGGGGTCGCCTACGAGCAGTACTTC.

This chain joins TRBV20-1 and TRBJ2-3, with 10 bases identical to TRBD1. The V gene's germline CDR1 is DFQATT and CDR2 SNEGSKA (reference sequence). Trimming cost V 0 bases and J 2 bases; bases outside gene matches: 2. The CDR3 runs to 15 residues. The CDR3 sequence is CSARDGTGVTDTQYF. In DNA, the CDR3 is TGCAGTGCTAGAGATGGGACAGGGGTCACAGATACGCAGTATTTT.

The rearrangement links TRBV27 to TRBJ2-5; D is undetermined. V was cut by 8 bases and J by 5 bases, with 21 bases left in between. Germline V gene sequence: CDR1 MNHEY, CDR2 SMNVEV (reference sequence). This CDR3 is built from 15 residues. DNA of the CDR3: TGTGCCAGCGGATCCTCCCTCCGGGCCCCGGAGACCCAGTACTTC. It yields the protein CASGSSLRAPETQYF.

CDR3 bases: TGTGCCACCAGTGATCCTACAGGGGGGAAAGCTTTCTTT. Translated: CATSDPTGGKAFF. The chain employs TRBV24-1 and TRBJ1-1, with TRBD1 identical over 8 bases. The CDR3 loop spans 13 amino acids. Germline V gene lookup returns CDR1 KGHDR and CDR2 SFDVKD. The trim removed 3 bases at V and 9 bases at J, leaving 5 bases unmatched.

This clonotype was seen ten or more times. The CDR3 DNA reads TGTGCCAGCAGTGCAGGACAGGGCTATGGCTACACCTTC. It codes for CASSAGQGYGYTF. The rearrangement links TRBV12-3 or TRBV12-4 to TRBJ1-2, with TRBD1 identical over 8 bases. The CDR3 spans 13 residues. The ends lost 5 bases at V and 4 bases at J; junction bases unmatched: 3.

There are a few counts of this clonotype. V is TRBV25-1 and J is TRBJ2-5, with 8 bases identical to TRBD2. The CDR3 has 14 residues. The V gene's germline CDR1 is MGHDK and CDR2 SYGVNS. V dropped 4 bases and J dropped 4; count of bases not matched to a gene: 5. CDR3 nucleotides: TGTGCCAGCAGTGCCCGGGGGGGCGGAGAGACCCAGTACTTC. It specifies CASSARGGGETQYF.

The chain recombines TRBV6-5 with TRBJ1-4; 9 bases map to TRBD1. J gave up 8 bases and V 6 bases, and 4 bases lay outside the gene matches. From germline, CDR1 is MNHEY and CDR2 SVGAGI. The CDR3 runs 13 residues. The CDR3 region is CASRQGTGEKLFF. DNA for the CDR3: TGTGCCAGCAGACAGGGGACAGGGGAAAAACTGTTTTTT.

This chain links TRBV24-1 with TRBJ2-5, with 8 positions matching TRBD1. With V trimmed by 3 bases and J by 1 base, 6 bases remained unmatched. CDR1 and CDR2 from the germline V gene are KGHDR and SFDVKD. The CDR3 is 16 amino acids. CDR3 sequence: CATSDDRGPTQETQYF. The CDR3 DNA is TGTGCCACCAGTGATGACAGGGGCCCGACCCAAGAGACCCAGTACTTC.

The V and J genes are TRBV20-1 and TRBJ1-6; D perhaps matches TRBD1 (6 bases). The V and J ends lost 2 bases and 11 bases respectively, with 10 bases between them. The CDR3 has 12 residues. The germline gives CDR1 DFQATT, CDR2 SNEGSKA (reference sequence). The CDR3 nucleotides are TGCAGTGCTAGATCTCAGGGGACACCCCTCCACTTT. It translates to CSARSQGTPLHF.

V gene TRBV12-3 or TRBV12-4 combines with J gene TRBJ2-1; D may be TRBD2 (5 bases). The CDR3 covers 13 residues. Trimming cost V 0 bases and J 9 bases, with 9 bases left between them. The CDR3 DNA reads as TGTGCCAGCAGTTTAGCCGGGGTTGGTGAGCAGTTCTTC. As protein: CASSLAGVGEQFF.

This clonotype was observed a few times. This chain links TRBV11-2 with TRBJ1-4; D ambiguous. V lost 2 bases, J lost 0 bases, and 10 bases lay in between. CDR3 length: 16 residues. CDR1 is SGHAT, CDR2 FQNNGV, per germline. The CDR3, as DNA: TGTGCCAGCAGCTTAATGGGTGGATCAACTAATGAAAAACTGTTTTTT. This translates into CASSLMGGSTNEKLFF.

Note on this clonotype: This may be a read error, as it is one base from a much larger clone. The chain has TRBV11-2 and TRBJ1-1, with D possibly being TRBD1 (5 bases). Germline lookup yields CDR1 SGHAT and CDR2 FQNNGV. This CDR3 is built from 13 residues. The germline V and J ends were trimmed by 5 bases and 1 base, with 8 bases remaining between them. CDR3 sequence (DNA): TGTGCCAGCAGCCGACAGCAGAACACTGAAGCTTTCTTT. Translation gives CASSRQQNTEAFF. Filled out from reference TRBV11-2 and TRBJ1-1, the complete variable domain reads EAGVAQSPRYKIIEKRQSVAFWCNPISGHATLYWYQQILGQGPKLLIQFQNNGVVDDSQLPKDRFSAERLKGVDSTLKIQPAKLEDSAVYLCASSRQQNTEAFFGQGTRLTVV.